The source of this TCR beta chain is a study of human T cells and chemical hapten exposure (dated by TCRdb to 2020 to 2022). Background on the whole study: For sensitization, 2% DPC in acetone was applied to a roughly 2 cm by roughly 2 cm area of upper inner arm skin. Throughout the approximately 23-week study period, patients were also given weekly therapeutic DPC doses on the scalp. Patch tests used Finn chambers with 0.01% DPC on the upper back, scored after 6 days by International Contact Dermatitis Research Group standards. Most of the patients in the cohort were female, and the cohort covered alopecia areata with under or over 50% scalp involvement, alopecia totalis and alopecia universalis. Libraries were combined into a pool for sequencing, and differences in TCR yield between samples came mainly from small differences in library volumes within the pool. The study tracked peripheral blood TCR repertoire changes in vivo during primary and secondary sensitization to the hapten diphenylcyclopropenone (DPC) in alopecia patients. Blood samples were taken from patients before sensitization (week 0) and at 2, 6 and about 24 weeks after DPC sensitization. Blood for TCR sequencing was provided by twenty-nine alopecia patients at one to four time points (pre-sensitization, 2, 6 and 24 weeks). The full study reports these points: All patients had alopecia, a presumed autoimmune disease, so their immune response might differ from that of healthy individuals. DPC sensitization did not change how many TCRs were above 1 in 1000 frequency, and no evidence was found of alterations in global repertoire structure. Compared with pre-sensitization or healthy control sets, expanded TCRs formed significantly more large CDR3 similarity clusters, which is consistent with antigen-driven responses. Patch test score was positively correlated with the number of PT1 expanded TCRs, with significance at thresholds 8, 16 and 32 but not at 4. Repeated subsampling changed both the strength of the expansion versus patch-test correlation and the threshold at which that correlation became significant.

Counted from cysteine to phenylalanine, this CDR3 has 10 amino acids. Only the CDR3 DNA is retained, 30 bases long and in frame from the first base. CDR1 SQVTM and CDR2 ANQGSEA are derived from the germline V gene. The junction shows trimming of 8 bases on V and 5 bases on J, plus 8 bases between the germline ends. This clonotype was recorded at least ten times. Its antigen remains unidentified. Base qualities were left out, and no much larger clone turns up one base away. The library was produced with RACE. TCRdb names NextSeq 500 as the instrument used. During library preparation, unique molecular identifiers were attached to individual cDNA molecules so that TCRs could be counted quantitatively and reproducibly. Both TCR alpha and TCR beta chains were sequenced from each blood RNA sample. The original methods were these. A median of about 100,000 TCRs per sample was observed, with a range of 23,224 to 690,600. The Decombinator software suite was used to annotate V, J and CDR3 in the TCR reads. For the PS versus PT1 abundance plots, all samples were subsampled to the same number of TCRs (28,000). Expanded TCRs were defined as absent before sensitization and observed at least eight times at the 2-week time point. TCRdb reprocessed the public reads (quality trimming at Q25 with fastp, clone calling with MiXCR) and kept in-frame beta chains. Identical CDR3 protein sequences are pooled into one entry, listed with their most common genes and DNA. These V and J calls rely on TCRdb rather than the paper's analysis. The sample table lists 380,000 or so distinct CDR3 sequences, 4.8% of them with a count of one. Of the sample, around 2.3% is held by the ten largest clones.

Explained via the paper, the time point label denotes: patch test 1, 2 weeks after DPC sensitization. This sample's treatment or condition label indicates: therapeutic diphenylcyclopropenone sensitization with weekly scalp DPC. At each patch-test visit, blood was drawn before the patch test was applied. Patients were eligible if aged 18 to 70, diagnosed with alopecia and judged suitable for DPC therapy, and pregnant patients were excluded. Total RNA was isolated from unfractionated whole blood collected in Tempus Blood RNA tubes. This chain is built from TRBV29-1 and TRBJ2-3; the D gene lacks a confident call. The sequences come from whole blood, collected in connection with sensitization to the hapten diphenylcyclopropenone (DPC). The source of this sequence is a woman in her forties or fifties with alopecia areata. Some clones in this sample may be carry-over from other donors' samples. The CDR3 sequence is CSPLQDTQYF. DNA sequence: TGCAGCCCCCTCCAAGATACGCAGTATTTT.